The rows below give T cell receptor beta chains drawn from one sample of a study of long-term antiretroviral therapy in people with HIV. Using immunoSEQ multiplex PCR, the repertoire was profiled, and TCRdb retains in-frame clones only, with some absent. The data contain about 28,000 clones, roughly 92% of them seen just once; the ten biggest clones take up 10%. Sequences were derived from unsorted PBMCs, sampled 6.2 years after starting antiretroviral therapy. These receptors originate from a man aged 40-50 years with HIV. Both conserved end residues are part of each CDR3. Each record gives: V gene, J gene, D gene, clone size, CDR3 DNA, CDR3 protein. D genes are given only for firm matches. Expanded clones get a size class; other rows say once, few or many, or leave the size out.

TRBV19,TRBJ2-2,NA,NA,TGTGCCAGTAGTATCAAGTCCCAGGGCGCAGGGGAGCTGTTTTTT,CASSIKSQGAGELFF
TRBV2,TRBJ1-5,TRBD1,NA,TGTGCCAGCAGTGAAGCCAACCAGGGGGGGCAGCCCCAGCATTTT,CASSEANQGGQPQHF
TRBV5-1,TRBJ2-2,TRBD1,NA,TGCGCCAGCCGGACAGGGGACACCGGGGAGCTGTTTTTT,CASRTGDTGELFF
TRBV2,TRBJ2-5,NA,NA,TGTGCCAGCACAAGATTGGACAGAGGCGGCCAAGAGACCCAGTACTTC,CASTRLDRGGQETQYF
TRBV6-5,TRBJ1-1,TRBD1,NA,TGTGCCAGCAGTTACTCGGCTGGGACAGTTAACACTGAAGCTTTCTTT,CASSYSAGTVNTEAFF
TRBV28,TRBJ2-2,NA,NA,TGTGCCAGCAGTTCCCCGAGCGGCCGACTAACCGGGGAGCTGTTTTTT,CASSSPSGRLTGELFF
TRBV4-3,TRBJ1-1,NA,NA,TGCGCCAGCAGCCAAGGAGGAGGGAGGGGGTCCTACCACACTGAAGCTTTCTTT,CASSQGGGRGSYHTEAFF
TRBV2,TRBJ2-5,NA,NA,TGTGCCAGCAGTGAATTCAGGGGCCTTCAAGAGACCCAGTACTTC,CASSEFRGLQETQYF
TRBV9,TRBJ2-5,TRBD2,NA,TGTGCCAGCAGCGTAGCAGAGCGGGGGGGCATCCAAGAGACCCAGTACTTC,CASSVAERGGIQETQYF
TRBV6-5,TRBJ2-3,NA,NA,TGTGCCAGCAGTTCGGGGGGCACAGATACGCAGTATTTT,CASSSGGTDTQYF
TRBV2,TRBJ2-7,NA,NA,TGTGCCAGCATCCGGGCCGGGGCTAACTACGAGCAGTACTTC,CASIRAGANYEQYF
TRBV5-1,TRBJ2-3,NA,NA,TGCGCCAGCAGCCTACAAGGACTGGAACTCACAGATACGCAGTATTTT,CASSLQGLELTDTQYF
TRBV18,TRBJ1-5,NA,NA,TGTGCCAGCTCACCAGGGGACAGCAATCAGCCCCAGCATTTT,CASSPGDSNQPQHF
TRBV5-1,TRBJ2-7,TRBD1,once,TGCGCCAGCAGCTTGGCCGGGACAGGGGGCGGGCACTTC,CASSLAGTGGGHF
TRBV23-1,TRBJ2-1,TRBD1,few,TGCGCCAGCAGTCAACCCGACAGGGACGAGACCTACAATGAGCAGTTCTTC,CASSQPDRDETYNEQFF
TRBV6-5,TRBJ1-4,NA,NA,TGTGCCAGCAGTTACCTTCCCGGGACGGAAAAACTGTTTTTT,CASSYLPGTEKLFF
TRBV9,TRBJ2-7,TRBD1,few,TGTGCCAGCAGCACATCCAGGACAGGGGGGTGGGACGAGCAGTACTTC,CASSTSRTGGWDEQYF
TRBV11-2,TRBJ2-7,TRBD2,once,TGTGCCAGCAGCCCTCGGACTAGCGGGAGGACAGCCTACGAGCAGTACTTC,CASSPRTSGRTAYEQYF
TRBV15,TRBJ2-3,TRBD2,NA,TGTGCCACCAGCAGAGGACTAGCGGGAGCGACTAGCACAGATACGCAGTATTTT,CATSRGLAGATSTDTQYF
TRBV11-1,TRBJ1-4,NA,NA,TGTGCCAGCAGCTTAGCGTGGAGTCCTAATGAAAAACTGTTTTTT,CASSLAWSPNEKLFF
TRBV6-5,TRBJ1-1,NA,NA,TGTGCCAGCAGTTACTCGAGGAACACTGAAGCTTTCTTT,CASSYSRNTEAFF
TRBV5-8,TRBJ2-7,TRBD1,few,TGTGCCAGCAGCTTGGCCGGGACAGGGAGCAGCGAGCAGTACTTC,CASSLAGTGSSEQYF
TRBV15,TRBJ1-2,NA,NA,TGTGCCACCAGCAGCAGGTTTTTGAGGATAGGCTATGGCTACACCTTC,CATSSRFLRIGYGYTF
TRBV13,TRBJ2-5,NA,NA,TGTGCCAGCACCACTCTACAGGGCAGGGAGACCCAGTACTTC,CASTTLQGRETQYF
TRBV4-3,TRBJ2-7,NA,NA,TGCGCCAGCAGCCAAGACCCCACAGGGACCCACGAGCAGTACTTC,CASSQDPTGTHEQYF
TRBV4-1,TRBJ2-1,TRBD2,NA,TGCGCCAGCAGCCAAGGGGCCGGGACTAGCAGGGGTGAGCAGTTCTTC,CASSQGAGTSRGEQFF
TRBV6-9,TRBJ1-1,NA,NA,TGTGCCAGCAGTTATCAGCAGAACACTGAAGCTTTCTTT,CASSYQQNTEAFF
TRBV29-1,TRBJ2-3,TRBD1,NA,TGCAGCGTTGAAGATAGGGGACAGGGCCTGAATACGCAGTATTTT,CSVEDRGQGLNTQYF
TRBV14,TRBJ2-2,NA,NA,TGTGCCAGCAGCCAAAAACGGACCGGGGAGCTGTTTTTT,CASSQKRTGELFF
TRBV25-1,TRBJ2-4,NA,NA,TGTGCCACCCTACGCCACATTCAGTACTTC,CATLRHIQYF
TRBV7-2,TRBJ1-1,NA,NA,TGTGCCAGCAGCTTGGGTGTAGGGTCAGCGAGTGAAGCTTTCTTT,CASSLGVGSASEAFF
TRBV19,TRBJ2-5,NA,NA,TGTGCCAGTAGTGTTGGAGACCAAGAGACCCAGTACTTC,CASSVGDQETQYF
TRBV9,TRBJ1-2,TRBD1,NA,TGTGCCAGCGGGACAGGGGCTGGCTACACCTTC,CASGTGAGYTF
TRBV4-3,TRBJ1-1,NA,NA,TGCGCCAGCAGCCAAGACAGGGGACTCAGCGCTGAAGCTTTCTTT,CASSQDRGLSAEAFF
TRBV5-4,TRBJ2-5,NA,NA,TGTGCCAGCAGCTCCCCCGACGAGACAGAAGAGACCCAGTACTTC,CASSSPDETEETQYF
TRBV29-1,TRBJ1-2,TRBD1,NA,TGCAGCGTTCGGACAGGCCTTTCGTATGGCTACACCTTC,CSVRTGLSYGYTF
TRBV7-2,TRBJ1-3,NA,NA,TGTGCCAGCAGCTGGCCGAACCCAGGACACCTCTCTGGAAACACCATATATTTT,CASSWPNPGHLSGNTIYF
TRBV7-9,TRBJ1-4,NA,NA,TGTGCCAGCAGCTTTTCGGGAGACAGGTTCGGTGAAAAACTGTTTTTT,CASSFSGDRFGEKLFF
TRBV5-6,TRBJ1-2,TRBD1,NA,TGTGCCAGCAGCTTGACAGGGGGTAAAAGCTACACCTTC,CASSLTGGKSYTF
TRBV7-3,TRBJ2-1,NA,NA,TGTGCCAGCAGCTTACAACTGAACAATGAGCAGTTCTTC,CASSLQLNNEQFF
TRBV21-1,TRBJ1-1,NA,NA,TGTGCCAGCAGAGTCGTCGTGGCAGGGCAGAACACTGAAGCTTTCTTT,CASRVVVAGQNTEAFF
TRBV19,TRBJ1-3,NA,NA,TGTGCCAGTAGGGAAGACAGGAGTGGAAACACCATATATTTT,CASREDRSGNTIYF
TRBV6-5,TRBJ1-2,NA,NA,TGTGCCAGCAGTAGTACCCTTAACTATGGCTACACCTTC,CASSSTLNYGYTF
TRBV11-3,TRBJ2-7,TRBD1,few,TGTGCCAGCAGCCGACCGGGACAGAATCTTTACGAGCAGTACTTC,CASSRPGQNLYEQYF
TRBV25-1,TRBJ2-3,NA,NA,TGTGCCAGCAGTCCTCCCGGGACTGGCACAGATACGCAGTATTTT,CASSPPGTGTDTQYF
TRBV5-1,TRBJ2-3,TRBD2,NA,TGCGCCAGCAGCTTTACTAGCGGCACAGATACGCAGTATTTT,CASSFTSGTDTQYF
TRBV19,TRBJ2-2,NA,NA,TGTGCCAGTAGTTTAGACAGGAACACCGGGGAGCTGTTTTTT,CASSLDRNTGELFF
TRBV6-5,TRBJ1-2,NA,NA,TGTGCCGGGACCTCAGCGGGAGGCTACACCTTC,CAGTSAGGYTF
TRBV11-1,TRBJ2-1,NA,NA,TGTGCCAGCAGCTTAGCGCACACCAATGAGCAGTTCTTC,CASSLAHTNEQFF
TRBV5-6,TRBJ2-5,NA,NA,TGTGCCAGCAGCCACGACATCCAAGAGACCCAGTACTTC,CASSHDIQETQYF